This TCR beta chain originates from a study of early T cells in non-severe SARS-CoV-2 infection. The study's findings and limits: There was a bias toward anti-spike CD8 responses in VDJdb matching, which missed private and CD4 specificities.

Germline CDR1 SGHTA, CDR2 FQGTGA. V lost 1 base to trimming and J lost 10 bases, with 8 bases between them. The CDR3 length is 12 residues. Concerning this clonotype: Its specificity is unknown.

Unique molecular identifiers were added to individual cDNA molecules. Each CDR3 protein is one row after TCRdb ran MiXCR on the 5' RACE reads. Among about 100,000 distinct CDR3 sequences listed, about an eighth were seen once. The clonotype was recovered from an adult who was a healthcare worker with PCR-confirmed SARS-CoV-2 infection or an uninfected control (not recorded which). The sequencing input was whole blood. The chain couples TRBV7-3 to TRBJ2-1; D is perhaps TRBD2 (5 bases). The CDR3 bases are TGTGCCAGCAGCTTAAACGGGATCGAGCAGTTCTTC. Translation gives CASSLNGIEQFF.